A few counts support the clone carrying this T cell receptor beta chain. The antigen remains unidentified. Per the germline V gene, CDR1 is SGHDT and CDR2 is YYEEEE. V was cut by 4 bases and J by 5 bases, with 16 bases left in between. This CDR3 is 15 amino acids long. This table comes from immunoSEQ multiplex PCR, and its TCRdb copy is limited to in-frame clones, with some not included. Of about 2.1 million clones in the sample, more than 85% were seen once. The entry originates in a study of shared clonotypes between healthy human individuals. Study observations and caveats: Clonotypes shared by all four donors outscored non-shared clonotypes in generation probability.

Positively selected for CCR7, the CD45RO-negative cells used as naive CD8 cells excluded terminally differentiated effector memory CD45RA+ cells. The sequencing sample was made of naive CD8+ T cells from PBMCs. The receptor was derived from a man aged 18 to 29 in good health. Some clones in this sample may be carry-over from other donors' samples. V is TRBV5-6 and J is TRBJ2-1; the D gene is possibly TRBD1 (6 bases). The CDR3 sequence: CASSPDHRADNEQFF. The CDR3 nucleotides read TGTGCCAGCAGCCCAGATCACAGGGCCGACAATGAGCAGTTCTTC.